The T cell receptor (beta chain) under discussion was sequenced for a study of cytomegalovirus exposure and HLA in healthy donors. Study-level information: Approximately 180 million T cells yielded 90 million to 130 million unique TCR beta sequences in earlier analysis. Regarding the study as a whole: Some V segments, including TRBV6-2 and TRBV6-3, were excluded as indistinguishable. It was 150 to 200 TCR beta chains that were listed as cytomegalovirus-associated.

The PCR had 60 Vbeta and 13 Jbeta primers. Libraries were prepared by immunoSEQ multiplex PCR; TCRdb keeps only in-frame clonotypes and omits some of them. In the table there are some 70,000 clones, about three quarters of which are singletons. J gave up 5 bases and V 6 bases, and 6 bases lay outside the gene matches. Germline V lookup: CDR1 SNHLY, CDR2 FYNNEI. There are 15 residues in the CDR3. With regard to this clone: The antigen remains undetermined.

The rearrangement uses TRBV2 and TRBJ2-1; 11 nucleotides agree with TRBD2. The sample comprised PBMCs. The source of this sequence is a man aged 18-30 years in good health and CMV-seronegative. The CDR3 sequence: CASRTGTSGHNEQFF. DNA for the CDR3: TGTGCCAGCAGGACCGGGACTAGCGGTCACAATGAGCAGTTCTTC.